Listed here are 27 T cell receptor beta chains from one sample, sequenced in a study of shared clonotypes between healthy human individuals. Profiling relied on immunoSEQ multiplex PCR, and the TCRdb table lists in-frame clones only, not all of them. The sample comprises just over 2,000,000 clones, approximately 94% of which are singletons, and about 1.1% rests with the top ten. Only CD45RO-negative cells positively selected for CCR7 counted as naive CD8 cells, so terminally differentiated effector memory CD45RA+ cells were excluded. The sample was naive CD8+ T cells sorted from blood. Receptors were obtained from a young man in good health.

This rearrangement joins TRBV9 to TRBJ2-7; possibly TRBD2 for D (7 bases). CDR1 and CDR2 (germline): SGDLS, YYNGEE. V lost 4 bases, J lost 3 bases, and 17 bases lay in between. The CDR3 is made up of 15 amino acids. CDR3: CASSLEGGGSYEQYF. The CDR3 DNA follows: TGTGCCAGCAGCCTAGAGGGCGGGGGCAGCTACGAGCAGTACTTC.

This chain links TRBV2 with TRBJ1-4; no clear D gene. CDR1 and CDR2 from the germline V gene are SNHLY and FYNNEI. Trimming pared 7 bases from V and 0 bases from J, leaving 15 bases between. The CDR3 is 16 residues long. CDR3 amino acids: CASKRTTSSTNEKLFF. The CDR3 DNA is TGTGCCAGCAAGCGGACCACAAGTTCAACTAATGAAAAACTGTTTTTT.

In regard to this clone: Other DNA sequences in this specimen translate into the identical CDR3. The chain employs TRBV5-6 and TRBJ1-1; 8 positions agree with TRBD1. Germline-derived CDR1 and CDR2 are SGHDT and YYEEEE. V gave up 4 bases and J gave up 1 base; unmatched junction bases: 3. CDR3 length: 14 amino acids. This chain's CDR3 is CASSDGTGNTEAFF. The DNA for the CDR3 is TGTGCCAGCAGCGATGGGACAGGGAACACTGAAGCTTTCTTT.

The V call is TRBV6-6, the J call TRBJ2-7; D not certain. The CDR3 runs 15 residues. V was cut by 2 bases and J by 3 bases, with 14 bases left in between. Germline CDR1 is MNHNY and CDR2 is SVGAGI (reference sequence). The DNA of the CDR3 is TGTGCCAGCAGTTACGGGCAGCTCCCCTACTACGAGCAGTACTTC. As protein: CASSYGQLPYYEQYF.

This sequence joins TRBV5-8 and TRBJ2-5; D tentatively reads TRBD1 or TRBD2 (5 bases each). The germline V and J ends were trimmed by 4 bases and 3 bases, with 13 bases remaining between them. Germline assignment: CDR1 SGHTS and CDR2 YDEGEE. This CDR3 has 14 amino acids. This CDR3 reads CASSQKQGEETQYF. In nucleotides, the CDR3 is TGTGCCAGCAGCCAGAAGCAGGGAGAAGAGACCCAGTACTTC.

Of note for this clone: This same CDR3 is encoded by further DNA sequences in the sample. The chain employs TRBV4-1 and TRBJ2-7; TRBD1 aligns across 7 bases. This CDR3 is 14 amino acids long. V lost 5 bases, J lost 3 bases, and 7 bases stayed unmatched. CDR1 is MGHRA and CDR2 is YSYEKL in the germline V gene. DNA of the CDR3: TGCGCCAGCAGCTTACGACAGGGAAACTACGAGCAGTACTTC. Translating gives CASSLRQGNYEQYF.

Written as DNA, the CDR3 is TGCGCCAGCAGCCTCGTTTTGACAGACGGATACACAGATACGCAGTATTTT. It specifies CASSLVLTDGYTDTQYF. The chain uses TRBV10-2 and TRBJ2-3; possible D gene TRBD1, 5 bases. V was trimmed by 6 bases and J by 2 bases, leaving 21 bases between them. Germline CDR1 is WSHSY and CDR2 is SAAADI. The length of the CDR3 is 17 residues.

This chain links TRBV7-9 with TRBJ2-1, with TRBD2 identical over 11 bases. The CDR3 is 16 amino acids. V lost 1 base to trimming and J lost 4 bases; unmatched junction nucleotides: 3. Germline loops: CDR1 SEHNR, CDR2 FQNEAQ (reference sequence). CDR3 region: CASSLDPSGRYNEQFF. Here the CDR3 DNA reads TGTGCCAGCAGCTTAGATCCTAGCGGGAGGTACAATGAGCAGTTCTTC.

The sample holds one count of this clone. This rearrangement joins TRBV6-5 to TRBJ2-2; either TRBD1 or TRBD2 may supply D (5 bases each). The CDR3 is 15 residues long. Germline V gene sequence: CDR1 MNHEY, CDR2 SVGAGI. V was trimmed by 8 bases and J by 3 bases, leaving 16 bases between them. CDR3 protein: CASQTSGTYTGELFF. The CDR3 DNA is TGTGCCAGCCAGACATCCGGGACGTACACCGGGGAGCTGTTTTTT.

The rearrangement links TRBV20-1 to TRBJ1-2, with 8 bases fitting TRBD1. V lost 5 bases to trimming and J lost 7 bases; unmatched junction nucleotides: 3. CDR1 and CDR2 from the germline V gene are DFQATT and SNEGSKA (reference sequence). This CDR3 has 11 amino acids. CDR3 loop: CSAQGAGGYTF. The CDR3 region has the DNA TGCAGTGCTCAGGGGGCTGGTGGCTACACCTTC.

The gene calls are TRBV11-2 and TRBJ2-6; no clear D gene. The CDR3 is 17 amino acids. Trimming removed 0 bases from V and 4 bases from J, with 13 bases in between. Germline V gene lookup returns CDR1 SGHAT and CDR2 FQNNGV. The CDR3 loop reads CASSLEGWAVGANVLTF. The CDR3 DNA is TGTGCCAGCAGCTTAGAGGGCTGGGCGGTCGGGGCCAACGTCCTGACTTTC.

This chain uses TRBV4-1 with TRBJ2-2, with a weak D call TRBD2 (5 bases). Trimming removed 0 bases from V and 7 bases from J, with 15 bases in between. The CDR3 sequence is 16 residues long. Germline values: CDR1 MGHRA, CDR2 YSYEKL. Here the CDR3 reads CASSQEGYPGGGELFF. The CDR3 nucleotides are TGCGCCAGCAGCCAAGAGGGTTACCCCGGAGGCGGGGAGCTGTTTTTT.

The chain joins TRBV5-1 to TRBJ2-7; D call uncertain. This CDR3 comprises 14 residues. CDR1 SGHRS and CDR2 YFSETQ come from the germline V gene. V lost 0 bases and J 5 bases, leaving 12 bases between the germline ends. The CDR3 loop reads CASSLVPAPNEQYF. The CDR3 nucleotides are TGCGCCAGCAGCTTGGTTCCGGCGCCAAACGAGCAGTACTTC.

The chain couples TRBV5-4 to TRBJ2-1; D remains unclear. Looked up from germline, CDR1 is SGHNT and CDR2 is YYREEE (reference sequence). Trimming took off 6 bases at V and 9 bases at J, with 16 bases between the two ends. The CDR3 is made up of 13 amino acids. CDR3 protein: CASISQELGEQFF. In DNA, the CDR3 is TGTGCCAGCATTTCTCAGGAGTTGGGTGAGCAGTTCTTC.

The rearrangement links TRBV6-1 to TRBJ2-2, with D unclear. V was cut by 1 base and J by 4 bases, with 10 bases left in between. This CDR3 has 15 amino acids. Germline V gene lookup returns CDR1 MNHNS and CDR2 SASEGT. The CDR3 DNA sequence: TGTGCCAGCAGTGAAGAACTCAGGAGCACCGGGGAGCTGTTTTTT. Translated: CASSEELRSTGELFF.

The V and J genes are TRBV5-1 and TRBJ2-2; D tentatively reads TRBD1 or TRBD2 (5 bases each). Trimming removed 1 base from V and 7 bases from J, with 17 bases in between. The CDR3 has 16 amino acids. CDR1 is SGHRS and CDR2 is YFSETQ in the germline V gene. CDR3 sequence: CASSLFEGPLGGELFF. The CDR3 DNA sequence: TGCGCCAGCAGCTTGTTCGAGGGACCACTTGGCGGGGAGCTGTTTTTT.

The chain has TRBV5-1 and TRBJ2-3, with TRBD2 matching over 7 bases. Trimming cost V 1 base and J 2 bases; bases outside gene matches: 7. This CDR3 comprises 16 residues. The germline gives CDR1 SGHRS, CDR2 YFSETQ. As DNA, the CDR3 is TGCGCCAGCAGCTTGTACGGACGGGAGGACACAGATACGCAGTATTTT. This translates into CASSLYGREDTDTQYF.

The V call is TRBV4-1, the J call TRBJ2-2; 7 bases align to TRBD2. The CDR3 sequence is 16 residues long. Losses at the gene ends were 1 base for V and 3 bases for J; bases not matched to a gene: 5. Germline loops: CDR1 MGHRA, CDR2 YSYEKL. The CDR3 region has the DNA TGCGCCAGCAGCCAAGGTGGTAGCGGGCACACCGGGGAGCTGTTTTTT. Translated, it gives CASSQGGSGHTGELFF.

This rearrangement joins TRBV7-6 to TRBJ2-4; D gene unclear. Trimming stripped 1 base from V and 6 bases from J, with 7 bases between. Germline CDR1 reads SGHVS; CDR2 reads FNYEAQ. The CDR3 spans 13 residues. DNA of the CDR3: TGTGCCAGCAGCTTAGAAGGCGTAAACATTCAGTACTTC. Its protein is CASSLEGVNIQYF. Using reference TRBV7-6 and TRBJ2-4 for the parts outside the CDR3, the full variable domain is GAGVSQSPRYKVTKRGQDVALRCDPISGHVSLYWYRQALGQGPEFLTYFNYEAQQDKSGLPNDRFSAERPEGSISTLTIQRTEQRDSAMYRCASSLEGVNIQYFGAGTRLSVL.

This chain joins TRBV9 and TRBJ2-7; 8 bases are shared with TRBD1. The germline gives CDR1 SGDLS, CDR2 YYNGEE. V dropped 4 bases and J dropped 2; count of bases not matched to a gene: 5. This CDR3 is built from 14 residues. The CDR3 loop reads CASSTDRGAYEQYF. Written as DNA, the CDR3 is TGTGCCAGCAGCACTGACAGGGGCGCCTACGAGCAGTACTTC.

The chain has TRBV29-1 and TRBJ2-3; TRBD2 matches 11 bases. Germline V CDR1 and CDR2: SQVTM, ANQGSEA. Trimming took 0 bases from V and 10 from J; bases not matched to a gene: 12. The CDR3 loop spans 16 amino acids. The CDR3 DNA reads TGCAGCGTTGAAGATTGGCTAGCGGGGGGTTTTGGGGCGCAGTATTTT. Translated, it gives CSVEDWLAGGFGAQYF.

The chain has TRBV2 and TRBJ2-7, with TRBD1 matching over 7 bases. Germline V CDR1 and CDR2: SNHLY, FYNNEI. J gave up 2 bases and V 7 bases, and 5 bases lay outside the gene matches. The CDR3 covers 13 residues. DNA of the CDR3: TGTGCCAGCAAATGGGACAGCCCCTACGAGCAGTACTTC. Its protein is CASKWDSPYEQYF.

The chain carries TRBV4-1 and TRBJ2-7, with 8 bases lining up with TRBD2. Germline V lookup: CDR1 MGHRA, CDR2 YSYEKL. The CDR3 is 16 amino acids. J lost 0 bases, V lost 0 bases, and 4 bases had no gene match. CDR3 amino acids: CASSQDASGGSYEQYF. The CDR3 DNA reads as TGCGCCAGCAGCCAAGATGCCAGCGGGGGCTCCTACGAGCAGTACTTC.

The chain combines TRBV7-8 with TRBJ2-7; D gene unclear. CDR1 and CDR2 (germline): SGHVS, FQNEAQ. V lost 3 bases to trimming and J lost 7 bases, with 13 bases between them. The CDR3 totals 13 residues. CDR3 DNA: TGTGCCAGCAGCTTGGTGCCCTCCAGGGAGCAGTACTTC. Its protein product is CASSLVPSREQYF.

The chain carries TRBV5-4 and TRBJ2-7; D gene unclear. The germline V and J ends were trimmed by 4 bases and 2 bases, with 13 bases remaining between them. Germline values: CDR1 SGHNT, CDR2 YYREEE (reference sequence). This CDR3 comprises 14 residues. The CDR3 coding sequence is TGTGCCAGCAGCCCTGGAGAAAACCCCTACGAGCAGTACTTC. Translated, it gives CASSPGENPYEQYF.

Remarks on this clone: The identical CDR3 is also encoded by other nucleotide sequences in the sample. The chain uses TRBV4-3 and TRBJ2-7; 8 nucleotides align to TRBD1. CDR1 is LGHNA, CDR2 YSLEER, per germline. CDR3 length: 15 residues. V shed 0 bases, J shed 3 bases, and the junction held 4 bases outside the gene matches. The CDR3 is CASSQDVQGGYEQYF. As DNA, the CDR3 is TGCGCCAGCAGCCAAGATGTACAGGGGGGCTACGAGCAGTACTTC.

In this sample, this clone turned up many times. The gene calls are TRBV11-1 and TRBJ2-7; D may be TRBD2 (6 bases). The CDR3 extends over 15 amino acids. Trimming pared 4 bases from V and 6 bases from J, leaving 19 bases between. CDR1 and CDR2 (germline): SGHAT, FQDESV (reference sequence). DNA for the CDR3: TGTGCCAGCAGCTCCGGGGCCCGGATGGGGGGCGAGCAGTACTTC. Its protein is CASSSGARMGGEQYF.